This TCR beta chain is drawn from a study of shared clonotypes between healthy human individuals. About the study: Each donor's CD8 memory used one plate, CD8 naive two, each CD4 subset three. Findings of the study overall: It was the non-shared clonotypes that had lower generation probabilities than clonotypes shared by all four donors.

About this clone itself: The antigen remains unidentified.

V lost 7 bases to trimming and J lost 3 bases; unmatched junction nucleotides: 14. Germline assignment: CDR1 MDHEN and CDR2 SYDVKM. The CDR3 spans 16 residues. Within Nashville, Tennessee resided all donors, each a Caucasian adult. TCRdb's copy holds only in-frame clones and misses some; the assay was immunoSEQ multiplex PCR. The repertoire consists of roughly 660,000 clones, with roughly 88% occurring once and the leading ten covering 34%. V gene TRBV28 combines with J gene TRBJ2-7, with 8 bases aligning to TRBD2. The TCR comes from a young man in good health. Some clones in this sample may be carry-over from other donors' samples. The source material was memory CD8+ T cells from PBMCs. Subset denoted: CD45RO+ cells pooled with CCR7-negative TemRA cells. The CDR3 sequence is CASKIAGTDPHYEQYF. The CDR3 DNA reads as TGTGCCAGCAAAATAGCGGGAACCGACCCACACTACGAGCAGTACTTC.